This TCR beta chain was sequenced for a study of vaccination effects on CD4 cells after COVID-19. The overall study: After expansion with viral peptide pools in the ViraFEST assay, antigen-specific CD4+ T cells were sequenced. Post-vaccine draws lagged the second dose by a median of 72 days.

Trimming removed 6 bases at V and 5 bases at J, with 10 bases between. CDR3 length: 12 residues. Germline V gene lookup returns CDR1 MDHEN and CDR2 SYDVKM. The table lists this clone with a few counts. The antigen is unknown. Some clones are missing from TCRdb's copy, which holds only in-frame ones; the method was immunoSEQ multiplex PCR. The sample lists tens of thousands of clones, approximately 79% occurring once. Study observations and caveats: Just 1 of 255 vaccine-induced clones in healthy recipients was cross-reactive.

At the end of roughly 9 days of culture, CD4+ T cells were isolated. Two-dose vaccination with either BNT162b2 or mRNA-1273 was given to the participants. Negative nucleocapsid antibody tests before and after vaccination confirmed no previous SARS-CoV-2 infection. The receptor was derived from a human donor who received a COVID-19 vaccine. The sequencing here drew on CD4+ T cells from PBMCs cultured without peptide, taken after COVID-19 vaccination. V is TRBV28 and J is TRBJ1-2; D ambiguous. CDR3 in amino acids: CASSSPGYGYTF. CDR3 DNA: TGTGCCAGCAGCTCCCCCGGGTATGGCTACACCTTC.